What follows is one TCR beta chain and its context. Its antigen is not known. The sample originates from a study of T cell repertoires in cytomegalovirus infection. The wider study: TCR beta signatures that were public indicated CMV infection and matching HLA type.

TCRdb called the reads again in MiXCR, with one record for every CDR3 protein. The sample includes 150,000 to 200,000 distinct CDR3 sequences, 28% of them seen just once. General study points: HLA-C-restricted TCR beta clonotypes specific for CMV led the ex vivo response. Adding up the frequency of public TCR beta families identified people who carried CMV plus the relevant HLA.

The V gene's germline CDR1 is MNHNY and CDR2 SVGAGI (reference sequence). V was shortened by 6 bases and J by 7 bases, with 10 bases between the two germline ends. The CDR3 sequence is 12 residues long. The chain carries TRBV6-6 and TRBJ2-1, with D hard to call. The clonotype originates from a human donor in good health (CMV status not recorded). Some clones in this sample may be carry-over from other donors' samples. Specimen: PBMCs. CDR3 in amino acids: CASSLTENEQFF. CDR3 nucleotides: TGTGCCAGCAGCTTGACGGAGAATGAGCAGTTCTTC.